This T cell receptor (beta chain) derives from a study of control samples from healthy donors and cancer patients. Method: immunoSEQ multiplex PCR; TCRdb's copy keeps in-frame clones and lacks some. The sample records some 130,000 clones, over 80% being singletons. This CDR3 has 14 amino acids. Trimming took 0 bases from V and 2 from J, leaving 9 bases between them. The germline CDR1 and CDR2 sequences are SGDLS and YYNGEE. The sample consisted of blood. This TCR derives from a woman between 45 and 65 years old in good health. The J gene is TRBJ2-7, the V gene TRBV9; perhaps TRBD1 as D (5 bases). The CDR3 spells CASSVALGAYEQYF. The CDR3 DNA reads as TGTGCCAGCAGCGTAGCGTTAGGGGCCTACGAGCAGTACTTC.